The rows below give T cell receptor beta chains drawn from one sample of a study of T-cell memory formation after mild COVID-19. TCRdb re-derived calls from the 5' RACE reads in MiXCR, one entry per CDR3 protein. The repertoire includes a few hundred thousand distinct CDR3 sequences, less than 25% of them detected once, and under 8.5% sits in the top ten. Source material: PBMCs or a T cell subset sorted from them (not recorded which). These receptor sequences come from an adult woman who had mild COVID-19 (a few samples of this study predate the infection). Cell type and time point are not known. Both conserved end residues are part of each CDR3. A D gene is named only where the DNA matches it firmly. The size entry is marked missing in some rows and otherwise reads once, few, many or a size class.

length: 16; D: TRBD1; V: TRBV4-2; size: -; J: TRBJ1-4; DNA: TGTGCCAGCAGCCAAGGGGAGGGGACAGACGGTGAAAAACTGTTTTTT; CDR3: CASSQGEGTDGEKLFF
length: 14; D: -; V: TRBV6-2/TRBV6-3; size: -; J: TRBJ2-7; DNA: TGTGCCAGCAGTTACAAGGGGGGGATCTACGAGCAGTACTTC; CDR3: CASSYKGGIYEQYF
length: 13; D: -; V: TRBV7-9; size: few; J: TRBJ2-5; DNA: TGTGCCAGCAGCATAAACAGAAAAGAGACCCAGTACTTC; CDR3: CASSINRKETQYF
length: 15; D: -; V: TRBV2; size: few; J: TRBJ1-4; DNA: TGTGCCAGCAGTGAAGGGGGGACGGCTAATGAAAAACTGTTTTTT; CDR3: CASSEGGTANEKLFF
length: 13; D: TRBD2; V: TRBV6-4; size: few; J: TRBJ2-7; DNA: TGTGCCAGCAAGCGGGAGGGCAGTTACGAGCAGTACTTC; CDR3: CASKREGSYEQYF
length: 15; D: -; V: TRBV25-1; size: -; J: TRBJ2-1; DNA: TGTGCCAGCAGTGAAGGGCAGGGATCCTACAATGAGCAGTTCTTC; CDR3: CASSEGQGSYNEQFF
length: 15; D: -; V: TRBV19; size: many; J: TRBJ2-7; DNA: TGTGCCAGTAGTACTGCCGCCACAGGGTTCGGGGAGCAGTACTTC; CDR3: CASSTAATGFGEQYF
length: 16; D: TRBD1; V: TRBV5-1; size: -; J: TRBJ1-3; DNA: TGCGCCAGCAGTTCGAAGACAGGGAGCTCTGGAAACACCATATATTTT; CDR3: CASSSKTGSSGNTIYF
length: 12; D: -; V: TRBV29-1; size: few; J: TRBJ1-5; DNA: TGCAGCGTTCTGGAAAGCAATCAGCCCCAGCATTTT; CDR3: CSVLESNQPQHF
length: 15; D: -; V: TRBV12-3/TRBV12-4; size: -; J: TRBJ2-2; DNA: TGTGCCAGCAGTTTATCCTCCGGGTACTCCGGGGAGCTGTTTTTT; CDR3: CASSLSSGYSGELFF
length: 15; D: -; V: TRBV5-6; size: few; J: TRBJ2-7; DNA: TGTGCCAGCAGCTTGCAGGGGCCTCCTTCCTACGAGCAGTACTTC; CDR3: CASSLQGPPSYEQYF
length: 15; D: -; V: TRBV20-1; size: -; J: TRBJ2-7; DNA: TGCAGTTCTCTCCCGGTGGGCCTTCCATACTACGAGCAGTACTTC; CDR3: CSSLPVGLPYYEQYF
length: 15; D: -; V: TRBV12-3/TRBV12-4; size: -; J: TRBJ2-7; DNA: TGTGCCAGCAGTTTTGAAAGAGCAGGGAGCCACGAGCAGTACTTC; CDR3: CASSFERAGSHEQYF
length: 17; D: -; V: TRBV7-9; size: -; J: TRBJ1-4; DNA: TGTGCCAGCAGCTTTCACATCCCGTATACTACTGGTGAAAAACTGTTTTTT; CDR3: CASSFHIPYTTGEKLFF
length: 14; D: -; V: TRBV14; size: -; J: TRBJ2-5; DNA: TGTGCCAGCAGCCAAGATCGGGGCTGGAAGACCCAGTACTTC; CDR3: CASSQDRGWKTQYF
length: 14; D: -; V: TRBV5-1; size: few; J: TRBJ2-2; DNA: TGCGCCAGCAGCGCAGGGACTAACACCGGGGAGCTGTTTTTT; CDR3: CASSAGTNTGELFF
length: 13; D: -; V: TRBV20-1; size: -; J: TRBJ2-7; DNA: TGCAGTGCTTGCAACCAGATCAAATACGAGCAGTACTTC; CDR3: CSACNQIKYEQYF
length: 14; D: TRBD1; V: TRBV14; size: -; J: TRBJ1-2; DNA: TGTGCCAGCAGCCCCTTGGGACAGAGCTATGGCTACACCTTC; CDR3: CASSPLGQSYGYTF
length: 18; D: TRBD2; V: TRBV7-2; size: -; J: TRBJ2-1; DNA: TGTGCCAGCAGCCTCCAATATCGACTAGCGGGAGGGGGGGCTGAGCAGTTCTTC; CDR3: CASSLQYRLAGGGAEQFF
length: 14; D: TRBD2; V: TRBV27; size: -; J: TRBJ2-5; DNA: TGTGCCAGCAGTTTAACCCAGGGAGGGGAGACCCAGTACTTC; CDR3: CASSLTQGGETQYF
length: 15; D: -; V: TRBV24-1; size: -; J: TRBJ2-2; DNA: TGTGCCACCAGTGATCGGAGCATCAGCACCGGGGAGCTGTTTTTT; CDR3: CATSDRSISTGELFF
length: 14; D: -; V: TRBV7-2; size: -; J: TRBJ1-1; DNA: TGTGCCAGCAGCTTTCCGGGTCCGAACACTGAAGCTTTCTTT; CDR3: CASSFPGPNTEAFF
length: 13; D: -; V: TRBV12-3/TRBV12-4; size: -; J: TRBJ2-7; DNA: TGTGCCAGCAGTTTTACTGTATACTACGAGCAGTACTTC; CDR3: CASSFTVYYEQYF
length: 15; D: -; V: TRBV4-2; size: -; J: TRBJ2-3; DNA: TGTGCCAGCAGCCAAGTAGAGGCTAGCACAGATACGCAGTATTTT; CDR3: CASSQVEASTDTQYF
length: 15; D: -; V: TRBV20-1; size: -; J: TRBJ2-3; DNA: TGCAGTGCTGTTAGACTGGATGGACGTGCAGATACGCAGTATTTT; CDR3: CSAVRLDGRADTQYF
length: 13; D: TRBD2; V: TRBV12-3/TRBV12-4; size: many; J: TRBJ2-1; DNA: TGTGCCAGCAGTTTAGTACTAGCGGGGGAGCAGTTCTTC; CDR3: CASSLVLAGEQFF
length: 14; D: TRBD1; V: TRBV19; size: few; J: TRBJ1-2; DNA: TGTGCCAGTAGGGGTGACAGGGAAGATCGGGGCTACACCTTC; CDR3: CASRGDREDRGYTF
length: 13; D: -; V: TRBV30; size: -; J: TRBJ1-1; DNA: TGTGCCTGGTCGCGAGGGGTGAACACTGAAGCTTTCTTT; CDR3: CAWSRGVNTEAFF
length: 14; D: -; V: TRBV2; size: few; J: TRBJ1-5; DNA: TGTGCCAGCGGGGGGCGGAATGGCAATCAGCCCCAGCATTTT; CDR3: CASGGRNGNQPQHF
length: 16; D: TRBD1; V: TRBV6-6; size: -; J: TRBJ1-4; DNA: TGTGCCAGCAGACCGGGACAGGGAAGAGCTAATGAAAAACTGTTTTTT; CDR3: CASRPGQGRANEKLFF
length: 12; D: -; V: TRBV12-3/TRBV12-4; size: few; J: TRBJ1-1; DNA: TGTGCCAGCAGTTTGGGCTCATTGGGAGCTTTCTTT; CDR3: CASSLGSLGAFF
length: 17; D: TRBD2; V: TRBV5-5; size: few; J: TRBJ2-5; DNA: TGTGCCAGCAGCTTGGCAGAGGCGGGGGGCGGGATAGAGACCCAGTACTTC; CDR3: CASSLAEAGGGIETQYF
length: 18; D: TRBD2; V: TRBV24-1; size: -; J: TRBJ2-1; DNA: TGTGCCACCAGTGATGTCCTAGCGGAGCACAGCTCCTACAATGAGCAGTTCTTC; CDR3: CATSDVLAEHSSYNEQFF
length: 14; D: TRBD1; V: TRBV12-3/TRBV12-4; size: few; J: TRBJ2-7; DNA: TGTGCCAGCAGTGGGACAGGGGAGGGCTACGAGCAGTACTTC; CDR3: CASSGTGEGYEQYF
length: 15; D: -; V: TRBV30; size: few; J: TRBJ1-2; DNA: TGTGCCTGGAGCGCGCCGGACAGATCCTCCTATGGCTACACCTTC; CDR3: CAWSAPDRSSYGYTF
length: 12; D: -; V: TRBV7-9; size: few; J: TRBJ1-2; DNA: TGTGCCGCTCAGGGTTTAGTGAATGGCTACACCTTC; CDR3: CAAQGLVNGYTF
length: 15; D: TRBD2; V: TRBV7-6; size: -; J: TRBJ2-5; DNA: TGTGCCAGCAGCTATAGCGGGGGTTACCAAGAGACCCAGTACTTC; CDR3: CASSYSGGYQETQYF
length: 16; D: TRBD2; V: TRBV3-1; size: few; J: TRBJ2-1; DNA: TGTGCCAGCAGCCAAGGACTAGCGGGAGTGTCAAATGAGCAGTTCTTC; CDR3: CASSQGLAGVSNEQFF
length: 16; D: TRBD2; V: TRBV15; size: -; J: TRBJ2-1; DNA: TGTGCCACCAGCAGGAGGACTAGCGGGAGTCAGAATGAGCAGTTCTTC; CDR3: CATSRRTSGSQNEQFF
length: 12; D: -; V: TRBV18; size: -; J: TRBJ1-1; DNA: TGTGCCAGCTCCCCAGCGGACTTTGTAGCTTTCTTT; CDR3: CASSPADFVAFF
length: 14; D: TRBD1; V: TRBV30; size: -; J: TRBJ2-1; DNA: TGTGCCTGGAGTTTCGGGACAGGGGTTACTGAGCAGTTCTTC; CDR3: CAWSFGTGVTEQFF
length: 14; D: -; V: TRBV30; size: few; J: TRBJ2-3; DNA: TGTGCCTGTGGTGGAGGGGTTAGCACAGATACGCAGTATTTT; CDR3: CACGGGVSTDTQYF
length: 17; D: -; V: TRBV12-3/TRBV12-4; size: -; J: TRBJ2-6; DNA: TGTGCCAGCAGTTTAGGGAGGGGCGTTTATGGGGCCAACGTCCTGACTTTC; CDR3: CASSLGRGVYGANVLTF
length: 16; D: -; V: TRBV7-9; size: -; J: TRBJ2-7; DNA: TGTGCCAGCAGCTTTCCCGGAGGAGGTCTGGCGAGGGAGCAGTACTTC; CDR3: CASSFPGGGLAREQYF
length: 17; D: TRBD2; V: TRBV7-9; size: -; J: TRBJ2-2; DNA: TGTGCCAGCAGCCCCGGAGAACTAGCGGGGGTCGCCGGGGAGCTGTTTTTT; CDR3: CASSPGELAGVAGELFF
length: 15; D: TRBD2; V: TRBV9; size: many; J: TRBJ2-5; DNA: TGTGCCAGCAGCGCAGTACTAGCGGGAGTGGAGACCCAGTACTTC; CDR3: CASSAVLAGVETQYF
length: 14; D: TRBD1; V: TRBV7-9; size: few; J: TRBJ2-7; DNA: TGTGCCAGCAGCTCCGGGACAGGTATCCACGAGCAGTACTTC; CDR3: CASSSGTGIHEQYF
length: 15; D: TRBD1; V: TRBV20-1; size: -; J: TRBJ1-5; DNA: TGCAGTGCTAGAGGGGACAGGGTTTACAATCAGCCCCAGCATTTT; CDR3: CSARGDRVYNQPQHF
length: 15; D: TRBD2; V: TRBV7-8; size: many; J: TRBJ2-3; DNA: TGTGCCAGCAGCCCTCCGGGACTAGAGACAGATACGCAGTATTTT; CDR3: CASSPPGLETDTQYF
length: 15; D: -; V: TRBV9; size: -; J: TRBJ2-4; DNA: TGTGCCAGCAGCGTAGGGACTATCGGCGTGAACATTCAGTACTTC; CDR3: CASSVGTIGVNIQYF
length: 13; D: TRBD1; V: TRBV29-1; size: few; J: TRBJ1-1; DNA: TGCAGCGTTTGGACAGGGAGGAACACTGAAGCTTTCTTT; CDR3: CSVWTGRNTEAFF
length: 14; D: TRBD1; V: TRBV6-2/TRBV6-3; size: many; J: TRBJ1-1; DNA: TGTGCCAGCAGTTACTCCCTTGGACAGGGAAAAGCTTTCTTT; CDR3: CASSYSLGQGKAFF
length: 17; D: -; V: TRBV20-1; size: -; J: TRBJ2-3; DNA: TGCAGTGCTAGAGATCTTCGGCAGGAGGGCCTGACAGATACGCAGTATTTT; CDR3: CSARDLRQEGLTDTQYF
length: 18; D: -; V: TRBV24-1; size: -; J: TRBJ2-1; DNA: TGTGCCACCAGTGATCCAGGGGTTTCAGCGTTCCACTACAATGAGCAGTTCTTC; CDR3: CATSDPGVSAFHYNEQFF
length: 14; D: TRBD1; V: TRBV5-1; size: many; J: TRBJ2-3; DNA: TGCGCCAGCAGCTTGAGACAGGGCCCAGATACGCAGTATTTT; CDR3: CASSLRQGPDTQYF